Sequencing of this T cell receptor beta chain was carried out in a study of blood T cell repertoires in COVID-19. Using immunoSEQ multiplex PCR, the repertoire was profiled, and TCRdb retains in-frame clones only, with some absent. The profile covers some 250,000 clones, with roughly nine tenths appearing a single time and around 7.8% taken by the ten largest. In its sample, this clone ranks as medium-sized (0.01 to 0.1%). CDR3 length equals 17 residues. The ends were cut back, 4 bases at V and 4 bases at J, with 20 bases in the middle. Germline loops: CDR1 SGDLS, CDR2 YYNGEE. The TCR originated in a man between 60 and 70 years old who had recovered from COVID-19. This chain links TRBV9 with TRBJ2-2; a weak D match, TRBD1 (5 bases). Sequenced input: peripheral blood. The CDR3 loop is CASSRRPGQGVTGELFF. In DNA, the CDR3 is TGTGCCAGCAGCCGACGCCCCGGCCAGGGTGTCACCGGGGAGCTGTTTTTT.